This entry lists 4 T cell receptor beta chains sequenced from one sample in a study of circulating CD8 cells and anti-PD-1 response in melanoma. Sorting of live CD3+CD8+TCRalphabeta+ cells by PD-1 and/or TIGIT gave four subsets. TCR libraries were prepared from 15 ng of total RNA with the QIAseq Immune Repertoire TCR panel. TCRdb reanalysed the reads using MiXCR and keeps one entry per CDR3 protein. Of approximately 1,200 distinct CDR3 sequences listed, more than 5.5% are singletons. The sequences come from CD8+ T cells from PBMCs, collected at baseline or after one month of anti-PD-1 therapy (not recorded which). The receptor source for this set is a human donor with melanoma.

For this clonotype: A much larger clone is a single base away; this may be a read error. No conserved phenylalanine or tryptophan is present at the end of the CDR3, so a read error is the likely explanation. The rearrangement uses TRBV29-1 and TRBJ2-1; D might be TRBD1 (5 bases). Trimming took off 6 bases at V and 7 bases at J, with 16 bases between the two ends. The CDR3 runs 13 residues. Germline V gene data show CDR1 as SQVTM and CDR2 as ANQGSEA. CDR3 nucleotides: TGCAGCGTGAAGACAGATTCTTTGAATGAGCAGTTCCTC. As protein: CSVKTDSLNEQFL.

Within the sample, this clonotype is medium-sized. The chain carries TRBV27 and TRBJ2-7; possibly TRBD2 for D (6 bases). The CDR3 totals 14 residues. The germline gives CDR1 MNHEY, CDR2 SMNVEV (reference sequence). V lost 5 bases to trimming and J lost 4 bases, with 15 bases between them. The CDR3 coding sequence is TGTGCCAGCAGTGGGGCTAGCGAGCAATACGAGCAGTACTTC. The encoded protein is CASSGASEQYEQYF.

In its sample, this clonotype is large. The rearrangement joins TRBV19 to TRBJ2-1; 9 bases are a match to TRBD2. Germline CDR1 LNHDA, CDR2 SQIVND (reference sequence). The CDR3 extends over 15 amino acids. The V gene end was trimmed by 0 bases and the J gene end by 7 bases; junction bases not matched to a gene: 4. The CDR3 reads CASSIDSGSLNEQFF. The CDR3 DNA is TGTGCCAGTAGTATAGATAGCGGGAGTCTGAATGAGCAGTTCTTC.

A remark on this clonotype: One junction end does not reproduce the germline sequence, and a read error may be involved. The chain couples TRBV7-8 to TRBJ2-1; possible D gene TRBD1, 6 bases. Germline lookup yields CDR1 SGHVS and CDR2 FQNEAQ. CDR3 length: 16 amino acids. The CDR3 protein is CASGLATGPLYKEQFF. The CDR3 DNA follows: TGTGCCAGCGGCTTAGCGACAGGCCCTCTTTACAAGGAGCAGTTCTTC.